Detailed here is one T cell receptor (beta chain). Its cognate antigen is unknown. This sample was included in a study of T cell repertoires in cytomegalovirus infection. One entry per CDR3 protein results from TCRdb running MiXCR on the reads. Of about 890,000 distinct CDR3 sequences detected, roughly 31% appear once; the ten largest clones hold over 13%. Deletions cut 5 bases from V and 0 bases from J, with 21 bases between. The CDR3 extends over 18 amino acids. The germline V gene has CDR1 SGHNT and CDR2 YENEEA. The TCR sequence derives from a human donor in good health (CMV status not recorded). Some clones in this sample may be carry-over from other donors' samples. The specimen was cultured CD8+ T cells from PBMCs, collected from culture after CMV antigen stimulation. V gene TRBV11-3 combines with J gene TRBJ2-3; a weak D match, TRBD2 (5 bases). The CDR3 region has the DNA TGTGCCAGCAGCGCGAGAGGGTCGGACGGCGAAAGCACAGATACGCAGTATTTT. As protein: CASSARGSDGESTDTQYF.